One sample yielded the 23 T cell receptor beta chains listed below, sequenced in a study of shared clonotypes between healthy human individuals. The protocol was immunoSEQ multiplex PCR, while the TCRdb copy is restricted to in-frame clones and leaves out a portion. The sample lists some 2,500,000 clones; roughly 90% were seen once. The sample consisted of naive CD4+ T cells from PBMCs. Described subset: CD45RA+ positively selected. Receptors were obtained from a man between 18 and 35 years old in good health. Some clones in this sample may be carry-over from other donors' samples.

The table lists this clone with a count of one. The rearrangement uses TRBV7-2 and TRBJ2-7; D is tentatively TRBD1 or TRBD2 (5 bases each). The CDR3 is 16 residues long. Per germline, CDR1 SGHTA and CDR2 FQGNSA. V was shortened by 3 bases and J by 1 base, with 16 bases between the two germline ends. CDR3 DNA sequence: TGTGCCAGCAGCTTCGGGATCGGGGCCGGGTCCTACGAGCAGTACTTC. Amino acid sequence: CASSFGIGAGSYEQYF.

This clone was seen only a few times. The V gene is TRBV6-1, the J gene TRBJ1-2; 8 bases agree with TRBD1. The CDR3 length is 13 residues. With V trimmed by 2 bases and J by 7 bases, 3 bases remained unmatched. CDR1 is MNHNS, CDR2 SASEGT, per germline. CDR3: CASSERGTGGYTF. CDR3 DNA: TGTGCCAGCAGTGAAAGGGGGACAGGTGGCTACACCTTC.

To note about this clone: Other nucleotide sequences in the sample specify the same CDR3. This chain uses TRBV5-1 with TRBJ2-2; the D gene is possibly TRBD1 (5 bases). V was shortened by 4 bases and J by 6 bases, with 10 bases between the two germline ends. Germline V lookup: CDR1 SGHRS, CDR2 YFSETQ. This CDR3 spans 13 amino acids. The chain's CDR3 is CASSLQGSGELFF. CDR3 coding DNA: TGCGCCAGCAGCCTTCAGGGATCCGGGGAGCTGTTTTTT.

The chain uses TRBV9 and TRBJ2-5; 9 bases agree with TRBD2. This CDR3 spans 16 amino acids. CDR1 and CDR2 (germline): SGDLS, YYNGEE. V dropped 0 bases and J dropped 5; count of bases not matched to a gene: 8. For the CDR3, the DNA is TGTGCCAGCAGCGTAGGGGGCGGGAGGGCCCCTGAGACCCAGTACTTC. It encodes CASSVGGGRAPETQYF. Together with reference TRBV9 and TRBJ2-5, the CDR3 gives the full variable domain: DSGVTQTPKHLITATGQRVTLRCSPRSGDLSVYWYQQSLDQGLQFLIQYYNGEERAKGNILERFSAQQFPDLHSELNLSSLELGDSALYFCASSVGGGRAPETQYFGPGTRLLVL.

The rearrangement links TRBV28 to TRBJ1-1; 12 positions match TRBD1. The CDR3 totals 16 residues. Germline V gene lookup returns CDR1 MDHEN and CDR2 SYDVKM. The V segment lost 5 bases and the J segment 8 bases; nucleotides outside the gene matches: 12. CDR3 loop: CASSRVPGQGASEAFF. CDR3 DNA: TGTGCCAGCAGTCGAGTACCGGGACAGGGGGCCTCCGAAGCTTTCTTT.

CDR3 region: CASNPRQYRVKNTGELFF. Here the CDR3 DNA reads TGTGCCAGCAACCCCCGCCAATACAGGGTAAAGAACACCGGGGAGCTGTTTTTT. The chain couples TRBV21-1 to TRBJ2-2; the DNA was not compared with TRBD1, the D call given in the table. TRBV21-1 constitutes a pseudogene. CDR3 length: 18 amino acids.

The chain employs TRBV18 and TRBJ2-2; TRBD2 agrees at 9 bases. J was trimmed by 0 bases and V by 3 bases; bases with no gene match: 5. The CDR3 sequence is 17 residues long. Germline V lookup: CDR1 KGHSH, CDR2 LQKENI. The CDR3 DNA reads TGTGCCAGCTCACCTTGGGCTAGCGGGACGAACACCGGGGAGCTGTTTTTT. This sequence encodes CASSPWASGTNTGELFF.

The genes are TRBV28 and TRBJ2-1, with D perhaps matching TRBD2 (7 bases). The length of the CDR3 is 14 residues. CDR1 and CDR2 from the germline V gene are MDHEN and SYDVKM. Trimming took 7 bases from V and 7 from J, leaving 17 bases between them. The DNA of the CDR3 is TGTGCCAGCACCGGACTAGGGGGTTTAAATGAGCAGTTCTTC. Amino acid sequence: CASTGLGGLNEQFF.

The V call is TRBV5-4, the J call TRBJ2-1; 7 bases fit TRBD2. Germline assignment: CDR1 SGHNT and CDR2 YYREEE (reference sequence). V lost 4 bases, J lost 0 bases, and 4 bases stayed unmatched. CDR3 length equals 15 residues. CDR3 residues: CASSRRGSSYNEQFF. DNA for the CDR3: TGTGCCAGCAGCCGGCGGGGGAGCTCCTACAATGAGCAGTTCTTC.

This chain joins TRBV6-6 and TRBJ1-5; D remains ambiguous. Germline V gene lookup returns CDR1 MNHNY and CDR2 SVGAGI (reference sequence). The CDR3 contains 13 residues. Trimming stripped 5 bases from V and 7 bases from J, with 12 bases between. Here the CDR3 reads CASSPAGAQPQHF. The CDR3 DNA is TGTGCCAGCAGTCCGGCAGGCGCCCAGCCCCAGCATTTT.

The J gene is TRBJ2-5, the V gene TRBV5-1; D is unresolved. Germline-derived CDR1 and CDR2 are SGHRS and YFSETQ. The CDR3 is made up of 14 amino acids. Trimming cost V 0 bases and J 7 bases, with 13 bases left between them. Here the CDR3 DNA reads TGCGCCAGCAGCTTGGTGTCCCTCGACGGGACCCAGTACTTC. It is translated as CASSLVSLDGTQYF.

This clone has only one observation. V and J are TRBV21-1 and TRBJ2-3. TRBV21-1 is termed a pseudogene. This CDR3 comprises 14 residues. DNA of the CDR3: TGTGCCAGCAGCATCGGGGGCAGCACAGATACGCAGTATTTT. Its translation is CASSIGGSTDTQYF.

The rearrangement links TRBV27 to TRBJ2-2; TRBD1 agrees at 8 bases. This CDR3 comprises 15 residues. Germline V lookup: CDR1 MNHEY, CDR2 SMNVEV (reference sequence). Trimming at V came to 7 bases and at J to 6 bases, leaving 10 bases not matched to a gene. The CDR3 loop is CASNRDRSFPGELFF. The CDR3 DNA reads as TGTGCCAGCAATCGGGACAGGTCCTTCCCCGGGGAGCTGTTTTTT.

The chain recombines TRBV15 with TRBJ1-1, with a tentative D call TRBD1 (5 bases). The CDR3 is made up of 16 amino acids. Trimming removed 3 bases from V and 4 bases from J, with 18 bases in between. From germline, CDR1 is LNHNV and CDR2 YYDKDF (reference sequence). The DNA for the CDR3 is TGTGCCACCAGCAGGGCCGGGACCCCCCGAGGCACTGAAGCTTTCTTT. This gives the protein CATSRAGTPRGTEAFF.

The V gene is TRBV5-6, the J gene TRBJ2-4; 7 bases fit TRBD2. The germline CDR1 and CDR2 sequences are SGHDT and YYEEEE. The CDR3 runs 16 residues. The J segment lost 0 bases and the V segment lost 3 bases, leaving 6 bases of the junction unmatched. The CDR3 region has the DNA TGTGCCAGCAGCTCCTCCTGGGGGGGAGCCAAAAACATTCAGTACTTC. This encodes CASSSSWGGAKNIQYF.

This chain uses TRBV7-9 with TRBJ2-7; unclear D gene. The CDR3 consists of 15 residues. The germline V gene has CDR1 SEHNR and CDR2 FQNEAQ (reference sequence). V lost 3 bases, J lost 1 base, and 13 bases lay in between. The CDR3 here is CASSFRNPKSYEQYF. CDR3 DNA: TGTGCCAGCAGCTTTAGAAATCCGAAGTCCTACGAGCAGTACTTC.

The chain combines TRBV25-1 with TRBJ2-5, with D perhaps matching TRBD1 (6 bases). The germline V and J ends were trimmed by 3 bases and 4 bases, with 12 bases remaining between them. Germline CDR1 is MGHDK and CDR2 is SYGVNS. The CDR3 has 14 residues. The CDR3 bases are TGTGCCAGCAGTGACTCAGGGGTGGGAGAGACCCAGTACTTC. Translation: CASSDSGVGETQYF.

This clone appeared a single time. CDR3 amino acids: CASSARGDGPYEQYF. CDR3 DNA sequence: TGTGCCAGCAGTGCTCGTGGGGACGGACCCTACGAGCAGTACTTC. The chain joins TRBV27 to TRBJ2-7, with D perhaps given as TRBD1 or TRBD2 (5 bases each). CDR3 size: 15 residues. V dropped 5 bases and J dropped 2 bases, with 16 bases sitting between them. The germline CDR1 and CDR2 sequences are MNHEY and SMNVEV (reference sequence).

The chain links TRBV30 to TRBJ2-1, with D possibly being TRBD2 (5 bases). Trimming stripped 0 bases from V and 5 bases from J, with 8 bases between. Per the germline V gene, CDR1 is GTSNPN and CDR2 is SVGIG (reference sequence). The CDR3 covers 13 residues. The CDR3 loop is CAWSVSRDNEQFF. The DNA for the CDR3 is TGTGCCTGGAGTGTCTCGAGGGACAATGAGCAGTTCTTC.

This chain uses TRBV7-9 with TRBJ2-3; D is perhaps TRBD1 or TRBD2 (5 bases each). Per the germline V gene, CDR1 is SEHNR and CDR2 is FQNEAQ (reference sequence). This CDR3 contains 13 residues. Between the trimmed V and J ends, which lost 6 bases and 2 bases, there was a span of 9 bases. CDR3 sequence: CASSSGATDTQYF. DNA for the CDR3: TGTGCCAGCAGTTCCGGGGCCACAGATACGCAGTATTTT.

The chain combines TRBV7-3 with TRBJ2-5, with TRBD1 identical over 9 bases. V shed 5 bases and J 5 bases; nucleotides not matched to a gene: 6. CDR1 and CDR2 (germline): SGHTA, FQGTGA. This CDR3 contains 14 residues. This CDR3 reads CASSQTGGRETQYF. The DNA for the CDR3 is TGTGCCAGCAGCCAGACAGGGGGACGGGAGACCCAGTACTTC.

The chain combines TRBV5-8 with TRBJ2-7; D call uncertain. This CDR3 region has 17 residues. Trimming cost V 3 bases and J 0 bases, with 19 bases left between them. The germline V gene encodes CDR1 SGHTS and CDR2 YDEGEE. CDR3 in amino acids: CASSSWYGDSSSYEQYF. The CDR3 DNA is TGTGCCAGCAGCTCTTGGTACGGAGATTCTAGCTCCTACGAGCAGTACTTC.

The rearrangement joins TRBV9 to TRBJ2-1, with TRBD2 matching over 12 bases. This CDR3 spans 18 amino acids. Germline values: CDR1 SGDLS, CDR2 YYNGEE. V lost 4 bases to trimming and J lost 9 bases; unmatched junction nucleotides: 17. The CDR3 DNA reads TGTGCCAGCAGCCTCCGGACTAGCGGGATGAGGGCGGCTGTTGAGCAGTTCTTC. Protein sequence: CASSLRTSGMRAAVEQFF.